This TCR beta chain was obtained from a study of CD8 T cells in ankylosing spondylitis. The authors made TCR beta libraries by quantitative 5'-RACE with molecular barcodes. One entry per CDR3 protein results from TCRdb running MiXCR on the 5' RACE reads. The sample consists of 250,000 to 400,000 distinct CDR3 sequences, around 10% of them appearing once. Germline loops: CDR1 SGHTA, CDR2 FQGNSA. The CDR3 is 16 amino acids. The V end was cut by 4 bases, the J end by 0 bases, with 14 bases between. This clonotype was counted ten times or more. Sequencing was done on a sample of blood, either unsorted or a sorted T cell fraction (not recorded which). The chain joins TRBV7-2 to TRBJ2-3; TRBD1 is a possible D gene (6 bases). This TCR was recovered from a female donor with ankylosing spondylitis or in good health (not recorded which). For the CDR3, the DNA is TGTGCCAGCAGCTCTAAACAGGGATTCAGCACAGATACGCAGTATTTT. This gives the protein CASSSKQGFSTDTQYF.